Listed here are 27 T cell receptor beta chains from one sample, sequenced in a study of control samples from healthy donors and cancer patients. The protocol was immunoSEQ multiplex PCR, while the TCRdb copy is restricted to in-frame clones and leaves out a portion. The sample has 350,000 to 450,000 clones, more than 80% seen once. Sequencing input: PBMCs. The origin of the receptors is a man aged 40-50 years with head and neck cancer.

V is TRBV7-3 and J is TRBJ1-4, with TRBD1 identical over 7 bases. This CDR3 spans 16 amino acids. The germline CDR1 and CDR2 sequences are SGHTA and FQGTGA. The trim removed 2 bases at V and 0 bases at J, leaving 3 bases unmatched. Here the CDR3 DNA reads TGTGCCAGCAGCTTAGGGCAGGGGGCAACTAATGAAAAACTGTTTTTT. It is translated as CASSLGQGATNEKLFF.

The rearrangement joins TRBV7-2 to TRBJ1-2; the match to TRBD1 covers 7 bases. Trimming removed 4 bases from V and 3 bases from J; junction bases left unmatched: 8. The CDR3 sequence is 15 residues long. The germline V gene encodes CDR1 SGHTA and CDR2 FQGNSA. CDR3 bases: TGTGCCAGCAGCTCCAGACAGGGTGCCGACTATGGCTACACCTTC. It specifies CASSSRQGADYGYTF.

The chain links TRBV20-1 to TRBJ2-2; D unresolved. V was pared by 3 bases and J by 7 bases, with 6 bases between. The CDR3 has 11 amino acids. Germline V lookup: CDR1 DFQATT, CDR2 SNEGSKA (reference sequence). The CDR3 DNA reads as TGCAGTGCTAGTTGGGACGGGGAGCTGTTTTTT. It yields the protein CSASWDGELFF.

This clone showed up just a few times. The V call is TRBV7-3, the J call TRBJ2-2, with D perhaps TRBD2 (6 bases). V was cut by 8 bases and J by 6 bases, with 10 bases left in between. The germline gives CDR1 SGHTA, CDR2 FQGTGA. This CDR3 spans 12 amino acids. The CDR3 nucleotides read TGTGCCAGCGGGAGGTCTTCCGGGGAGCTGTTTTTT. Translated: CASGRSSGELFF.

The V call is TRBV5-1, the J call TRBJ1-1; 8 bases are a match to TRBD1. J lost 3 bases, V lost 2 bases, and 9 bases had no gene match. This CDR3 region has 16 residues. Germline loops: CDR1 SGHRS, CDR2 YFSETQ. Written as DNA, the CDR3 is TGCGCCAGCAGCTTCGGACAGGGTGTGCTGCACACTGAAGCTTTCTTT. The encoded protein is CASSFGQGVLHTEAFF.

The rearrangement joins TRBV29-1 to TRBJ1-1; 8 nucleotides match TRBD1. The germline V gene has CDR1 SQVTM and CDR2 ANQGSEA. V was pared by 7 bases and J by 1 base, with 5 bases of the junction left unmatched. The CDR3 runs 13 residues. The CDR3 spells CSGRQGTNTEAFF. CDR3 DNA sequence: TGCAGCGGGAGACAGGGGACGAACACTGAAGCTTTCTTT.

The rearrangement joins TRBV28 to TRBJ1-5; D is perhaps TRBD1 (6 bases). Germline values: CDR1 MDHEN, CDR2 SYDVKM. This CDR3 contains 18 residues. The germline V and J ends were trimmed by 2 bases and 0 bases, with 17 bases remaining between them. Here the CDR3 DNA reads TGTGCCAGCAGTTTAATAACATCAGGGGACTATAGCAATCAGCCCCAGCATTTT. It codes for CASSLITSGDYSNQPQHF.

V and J are TRBV19 and TRBJ1-5; 8 nucleotides agree with TRBD1. V gave up 3 bases and J gave up 11 bases; unmatched junction bases: 9. Germline V gives CDR1 LNHDA, CDR2 SQIVND (reference sequence). This CDR3 contains 14 residues. The DNA for the CDR3 is TGTGCCAGTAGTATCCAACAGGGGGAGGTGACCCAGCATTTT. Protein: CASSIQQGEVTQHF.

The CDR3 DNA reads as TGTGCCAGCGGGATGATCCCCCTTAATAGTTCACCCCTCCACTTT. The encoded protein is CASGMIPLNSSPLHF. The V and J genes are TRBV28 and TRBJ1-6; no definite D call. V lost 8 bases to trimming and J lost 9 bases, with 20 bases between them. This CDR3 is 15 amino acids long. Germline loops: CDR1 MDHEN, CDR2 SYDVKM.

The chain couples TRBV7-9 to TRBJ2-6; possible D gene TRBD2, 5 bases. V shed 5 bases and J shed 0 bases, with 8 bases lying between them. Germline assignment: CDR1 SEHNR and CDR2 FQNEAQ (reference sequence). This CDR3 has 15 amino acids. The chain's CDR3 is CASSRTYSGANVLTF. CDR3 DNA: TGTGCCAGCAGCCGGACTTACTCTGGGGCCAACGTCCTGACTTTC.

The chain combines TRBV5-1 with TRBJ2-5; 13 bases match TRBD2. CDR3 length equals 17 residues. V lost 0 bases to trimming and J lost 2 bases; unmatched junction nucleotides: 4. The germline gives CDR1 SGHRS, CDR2 YFSETQ. CDR3 amino acids: CASSLAALAGGQETQYF. CDR3 DNA sequence: TGCGCCAGCAGCTTGGCCGCACTAGCGGGGGGGCAAGAGACCCAGTACTTC.

V usage is TRBV7-8 and J usage is TRBJ1-5; 8 bases map to TRBD1. CDR1 and CDR2 from the germline V gene are SGHVS and FQNEAQ. V gave up 1 base and J gave up 6 bases; unmatched junction bases: 5. The CDR3 sequence is 15 residues long. CDR3 region: CASSLVGQGTQPQHF. CDR3 in DNA: TGTGCCAGCAGCTTAGTAGGACAGGGTACTCAGCCCCAGCATTTT.

The chain couples TRBV6-5 to TRBJ2-2; 8 bases match TRBD2. After removal of 2 bases from V and 7 bases from J, the junction contained 9 bases not matched to a gene. The length of the CDR3 is 16 residues. Germline loops: CDR1 MNHEY, CDR2 SVGAGI. The CDR3 DNA sequence: TGTGCCAGCAGTTACGGAGACGGGAGGGGTAGCGGGGAGCTGTTTTTT. This codes for CASSYGDGRGSGELFF.

Only one count was recorded for this clone. The V and J genes are TRBV4-1 and TRBJ1-1; no firm D call. The CDR3 extends over 14 amino acids. The germline V gene encodes CDR1 MGHRA and CDR2 YSYEKL. Trimming took off 0 bases at V and 0 bases at J, with 5 bases between the two ends. CDR3 DNA: TGCGCCAGCAGCCAAGATAATCTGAACACTGAAGCTTTCTTT. It yields the protein CASSQDNLNTEAFF.

J is TRBJ1-2 and V is TRBV5-6; D is perhaps TRBD1 (5 bases). The CDR3 sequence is 13 residues long. The ends were cut back, 4 bases at V and 3 bases at J, with 10 bases in the middle. In germline, CDR1 is SGHDT, CDR2 YYEEEE. CDR3 DNA sequence: TGTGCCAGCAGCGGGGACCGTCACTATGGCTACACCTTC. This sequence encodes CASSGDRHYGYTF.

The V gene is TRBV27, the J gene TRBJ2-7; D is unclear. This CDR3 spans 15 amino acids. From germline, CDR1 is MNHEY and CDR2 SMNVEV (reference sequence). Trimming removed 0 bases at V and 2 bases at J, with 11 bases between. CDR3 amino acids: CASSLSHRVAYEQYF. CDR3 nucleotides: TGTGCCAGCAGTTTATCGCACAGAGTTGCCTACGAGCAGTACTTC.

The V call is TRBV30, the J call TRBJ1-4; 7 bases are shared with TRBD1. This CDR3 is built from 13 residues. Trimming cost V 1 base and J 6 bases; bases outside gene matches: 2. Germline loops: CDR1 GTSNPN, CDR2 SVGIG (reference sequence). DNA of the CDR3: TGTGCCTGGAGTGGGGACAGCCATGAAAAACTGTTTTTT. Its protein product is CAWSGDSHEKLFF.

DNA for the CDR3: TGTGCCAGCACCCGCCGCGGTTCGGCCCAGCATTTT. As protein: CASTRRGSAQHF. This chain uses TRBV28 with TRBJ1-5; D is ambiguous. This CDR3 contains 12 residues. V lost 7 bases, J lost 11 bases, and 15 bases lay in between. Germline CDR1 and CDR2: MDHEN and SYDVKM.

CDR3 bases: TGCGCCAGCAGTGAACTAGCGGGAGGGCCGGCGAACACCGGGGAGCTGTTTTTT. Amino acid sequence: CASSELAGGPANTGELFF. This chain joins TRBV10-1 and TRBJ2-2, with 13 bases identical to TRBD2. Germline values: CDR1 WNHNN, CDR2 SYGVQD (reference sequence). J was trimmed by 0 bases and V by 3 bases; bases with no gene match: 4. The CDR3 covers 18 residues.

CDR3 DNA sequence: TGTGCCAGCTCACCCGGGACAGGGGGAACCTACGAGCAGTACTTC. Protein product: CASSPGTGGTYEQYF. This chain joins TRBV18 and TRBJ2-7; 11 nucleotides align to TRBD1. There are 15 residues in the CDR3. Trimming at V came to 3 bases and at J to 2 bases, leaving 3 bases not matched to a gene. Germline CDR1 KGHSH, CDR2 LQKENI.

The rearrangement links TRBV11-3 to TRBJ1-6, with a tentative D call TRBD1 (5 bases). The germline V gene has CDR1 SGHNT and CDR2 YENEEA. This CDR3 is 14 amino acids long. With 0 bases removed from V and 7 bases from J, the gap between germline ends came to 7 bases. The CDR3 region has the DNA TGTGCCAGCAGCTTAGAGGGGGACAATTCACCCCTCCACTTT. This sequence encodes CASSLEGDNSPLHF. Drawing the rest from reference TRBV11-3 and TRBJ1-6, the complete variable domain is EAGVVQSPRYKIIEKKQPVAFWCNPISGHNTLYWYLQNLGQGPELLIRYENEEAVDDSQLPKDRFSAERLKGVDSTLKIQPAELGDSAVYLCASSLEGDNSPLHFGNGTRLTVT.

The rearrangement uses TRBV10-3 and TRBJ2-6; 8 bases agree with TRBD1. Germline trimming cut 8 bases from V and 1 base from J; bases unmatched to any gene: 4. The germline gives CDR1 ENHRY, CDR2 SYGVKD. The CDR3 contains 15 residues. The CDR3 DNA reads TGTGCCATCTCCGGACAGGGATCTGGGGCCAACGTCCTGACTTTC. Protein: CAISGQGSGANVLTF.

V usage is TRBV19 and J usage is TRBJ2-1; 7 nucleotides agree with TRBD2. The V and J ends lost 7 bases and 5 bases, in that order; junction bases with no gene match: 26. The germline V gene encodes CDR1 LNHDA and CDR2 SQIVND (reference sequence). This CDR3 region has 20 residues. The DNA for the CDR3 is TGTGCCAGTACCCCCGTGCGTTCCTGGACCGGAGTGGGAGGGAACAATGAGCAGTTCTTC. Amino acid sequence: CASTPVRSWTGVGGNNEQFF.

The V and J genes are TRBV5-4 and TRBJ2-4; TRBD1 is a possible D gene (5 bases). This CDR3 contains 16 residues. Germline CDR1 SGHNT, CDR2 YYREEE (reference sequence). V was cut by 2 bases and J by 3 bases, with 15 bases left in between. The CDR3 DNA reads TGTGCCAGCAGCTTTTGGGCAGGGCTCAACAAAAACATTCAGTACTTC. Protein product: CASSFWAGLNKNIQYF.

V gene TRBV7-2 combines with J gene TRBJ2-3, with 7 bases that match TRBD2. Germline V gives CDR1 SGHTA, CDR2 FQGNSA. J was trimmed by 4 bases and V by 7 bases; bases with no gene match: 8. This CDR3 comprises 14 residues. The CDR3 DNA is TGTGCCAGCAAGGCGGGAGTAGGATCAGATACGCAGTATTTT. As protein: CASKAGVGSDTQYF.

This chain joins TRBV10-2 and TRBJ1-2; D possibly corresponds to TRBD1 (6 bases). V dropped 5 bases and J dropped 3 bases, with 10 bases sitting between them. There are 13 residues in the CDR3. Looked up from germline, CDR1 is WSHSY and CDR2 is SAAADI. CDR3 DNA: TGCGCCAGCAGTCGGGGGGCGGACTATGGCTACACCTTC. It codes for CASSRGADYGYTF.

The chain has TRBV7-9 and TRBJ2-3; TRBD2 aligns across 7 bases. CDR1 is SEHNR and CDR2 is FQNEAQ in the germline V gene (reference sequence). This CDR3 has 18 residues. V trimming: 3 bases; J trimming: 9 bases; junction bases outside the gene matches: 21. The CDR3 protein is CASSFVPSGEVARVTQYF. CDR3 DNA: TGTGCCAGCAGCTTTGTTCCAAGCGGGGAGGTTGCCCGAGTCACGCAGTATTTT.